This TCR beta chain was observed in a study of CD8 T cells in ankylosing spondylitis. Regarding this clonotype: Its antigen is undetermined.

Quantitative molecular-barcoded 5'-RACE generated the TCR beta libraries. TCRdb processed the 5' RACE reads anew with MiXCR; each CDR3 protein has one entry. The sample shows 290,000 or so distinct CDR3 sequences, less than 25% of them seen only once. CDR1 DFQATT and CDR2 SNEGSKA come from the germline V gene (reference sequence). With 5 bases removed from V and 5 bases from J, the gap between germline ends came to 16 bases. The CDR3 is made up of 14 amino acids. General observations from the study: What seemed typical of ankylosing spondylitis blood was a TCR beta motif built from 8 or 9 highly homologous variants.

The V and J genes are TRBV20-1 and TRBJ2-1; D may be TRBD1 (6 bases). Sequencing used blood, either unsorted or a sorted T cell fraction (not recorded which). The receptor was isolated from a female donor with ankylosing spondylitis or in good health (not recorded which). CDR3: CSAQARGWDNEQFF. The CDR3 region has the DNA TGCAGTGCTCAGGCTAGGGGGTGGGACAATGAGCAGTTCTTC.